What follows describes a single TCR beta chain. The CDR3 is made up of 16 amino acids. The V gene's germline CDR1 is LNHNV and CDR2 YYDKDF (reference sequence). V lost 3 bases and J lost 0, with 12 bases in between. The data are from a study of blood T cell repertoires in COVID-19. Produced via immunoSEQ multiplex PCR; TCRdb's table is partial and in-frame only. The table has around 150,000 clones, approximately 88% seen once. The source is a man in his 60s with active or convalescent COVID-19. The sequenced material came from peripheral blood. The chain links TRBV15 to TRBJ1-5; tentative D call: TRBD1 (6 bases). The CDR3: CATSSRRDISNQPQHF. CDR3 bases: TGTGCCACCAGCAGCCGCAGGGACATTAGCAATCAGCCCCAGCATTTT.